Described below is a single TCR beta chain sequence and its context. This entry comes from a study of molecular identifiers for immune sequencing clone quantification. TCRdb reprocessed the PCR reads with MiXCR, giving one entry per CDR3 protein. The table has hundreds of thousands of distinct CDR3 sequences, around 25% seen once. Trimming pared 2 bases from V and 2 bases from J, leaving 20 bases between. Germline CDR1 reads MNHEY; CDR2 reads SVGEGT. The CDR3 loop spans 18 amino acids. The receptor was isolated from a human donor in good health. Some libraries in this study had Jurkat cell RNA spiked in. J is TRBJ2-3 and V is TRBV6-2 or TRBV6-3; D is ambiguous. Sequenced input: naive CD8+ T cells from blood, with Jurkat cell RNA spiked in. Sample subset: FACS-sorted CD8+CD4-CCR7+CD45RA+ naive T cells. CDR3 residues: CASSYPRITSQNTDTQYF. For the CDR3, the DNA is TGTGCCAGCAGTTACCCCCGGATAACCTCCCAGAACACAGATACGCAGTATTTT.